This T cell receptor (beta chain) is from a study of T cell responses to AZD1222 COVID-19 vaccine. V was trimmed by 0 bases and J by 1 base, leaving 4 bases between them. The CDR3 is 12 amino acids. The germline CDR1 and CDR2 sequences are GTSNPN and SVGIG (reference sequence). Libraries were prepared by immunoSEQ multiplex PCR; TCRdb keeps only in-frame clonotypes and omits some of them. The sample has 95,000 to 150,000 clones, roughly 92% seen once. This chain joins TRBV30 and TRBJ2-7; D is uncertain. The input for sequencing was peripheral blood, taken on day 0 of AZD1222 vaccination. This clonotype originated in an adult in good health. This CDR3 is CAWSVGSYEQYF. CDR3 coding DNA: TGTGCCTGGAGTGTAGGATCCTACGAGCAGTACTTC.